This T cell receptor beta chain emerged from a study of yellow fever vaccine responses in identical twins. Whole-study findings and limits: Reported findings indicate that twins' vaccine T cell responses seemed partially convergent, partially personalized.

TCRdb processed the RT-PCR reads anew with MiXCR; each CDR3 protein has one entry. The profile shows under 20,000 distinct CDR3 sequences, about two thirds of them singletons. V was cut by 7 bases and J by 6 bases, with 21 bases left in between. CDR1 and CDR2 from the germline V gene are SNHLY and FYNNEI. There are 16 residues in the CDR3. Of note for this clonotype: Its target is unknown.

This clonotype was obtained from a woman younger than 35 who received the yellow fever vaccine. The chain joins TRBV2 to TRBJ1-4; D possibly corresponds to TRBD1 (5 bases). The material was T cells from blood (PBMCs), unsorted or a sorted subset (not recorded which), obtained before or after yellow fever vaccination (not recorded which). The CDR3 bases are TGTGCCAGCATCTATCCGGGACCGCTAGGCGATGAAAAACTGTTTTTT. Protein: CASIYPGPLGDEKLFF.